A single sample is the source of the 22 T cell receptor beta chains below, sequenced in a study of blood T cell repertoires in COVID-19 (dated by TCRdb to the early 2020s). Receptors were amplified or captured by the immunoSEQ multiplex PCR assay. TCRdb carries this immuneACCESS record with in-frame sequences only. Its versions omit some clonotypes, under half of them owing to an unresolved V gene in the studies checked, with the rest unexplained. For this sample there are roughly 140,000 clones; about nine tenths appear just once. The ten biggest clones cover roughly a tenth of the sample. Material for sequencing was peripheral blood. The receptor set was obtained from a middle-aged man with active or convalescent COVID-19.

The chain couples TRBV28 to TRBJ2-7; possibly TRBD1 for D (6 bases). The CDR3 has 16 residues. Between the trimmed V and J ends, which lost 6 bases and 1 base, there was a span of 19 bases. Germline V gives CDR1 MDHEN, CDR2 SYDVKM. The CDR3 region has the DNA TGTGCCAGCAGCGACTCTCCCTCAGGGGTTTCCTACGAGCAGTACTTC. Amino acid sequence: CASSDSPSGVSYEQYF. Together with reference TRBV28 and TRBJ2-7, the CDR3 gives the full variable domain: DVKVTQSSRYLVKRTGEKVFLECVQDMDHENMFWYRQDPGLGLRLIYFSYDVKMKEKGDIPEGYSVSREKKERFSLILESASTNQTSMYLCASSDSPSGVSYEQYFGPGTRLTVT.

The chain links TRBV6-1 to TRBJ1-3, with D unresolved. Germline V gene data show CDR1 as MNHNS and CDR2 as SASEGT. This CDR3 has 18 residues. Trimming removed 1 base from V and 0 bases from J, with 16 bases in between. The DNA of the CDR3 is TGTGCCAGCAGTGAAGTATTAGGCGGGCTCATCTCTGGAAACACCATATATTTT. Protein product: CASSEVLGGLISGNTIYF.

This rearrangement joins TRBV24-1 to TRBJ2-5; D is perhaps TRBD1 (6 bases). The germline CDR1 and CDR2 sequences are KGHDR and SFDVKD. V was shortened by 4 bases and J by 7 bases, with 21 bases between the two germline ends. The CDR3 totals 16 residues. The CDR3 nucleotides are TGTGCCACCAGTGACCCGGGACAAGACTCTCGTGGGACCCAGTACTTC. This translates into CATSDPGQDSRGTQYF.

The chain joins TRBV5-4 to TRBJ2-6; 7 nucleotides match TRBD1. CDR1 is SGHNT, CDR2 YYREEE, per germline (reference sequence). V trimming: 3 bases; J trimming: 0 bases; junction bases outside the gene matches: 0. The CDR3 has 15 amino acids. Here the CDR3 DNA reads TGTGCCAGCAGCTGGACAGGCTCTGGGGCCAACGTCCTGACTTTC. This translates into CASSWTGSGANVLTF.

This clone is a singleton in its sample. The chain is built from TRBV6-6 and TRBJ1-4; 8 bases agree with TRBD1. V lost 2 bases, J lost 5 bases, and 1 base stayed unmatched. The germline CDR1 and CDR2 sequences are MNHNY and SVGAGI (reference sequence). This CDR3 has 14 amino acids. The CDR3 DNA reads as TGTGCCAGCAGTTACGACAGGGGAAATGAAAAACTGTTTTTT. Translation gives CASSYDRGNEKLFF.

The gene calls are TRBV28 and TRBJ1-5; TRBD1 might be the D (6 bases). Deletions cut 4 bases from V and 1 base from J, with 11 bases between. Germline V gene data show CDR1 as MDHEN and CDR2 as SYDVKM. This CDR3 comprises 15 residues. DNA for the CDR3: TGTGCCAGCAGTTCCGTCCAGGGGAGCAATCAGCCCCAGCATTTT. It encodes CASSSVQGSNQPQHF.

The CDR3 sequence: CASSLVDSYEQYF. The DNA for the CDR3 is TGTGCCAGCAGCTTAGTAGACTCCTACGAGCAGTACTTC. The chain is built from TRBV13 and TRBJ2-7; D is ambiguous. This CDR3 contains 13 residues. Per germline, CDR1 PRHDT and CDR2 FYEKMQ (reference sequence). V lost 1 base to trimming and J lost 0 bases, with 4 bases between them.

In this sample, this clone turned up once. V usage is TRBV5-4 and J usage is TRBJ2-7; D perhaps matches TRBD1 (6 bases). V was pared by 4 bases and J by 7 bases, with 18 bases between. CDR1 SGHNT and CDR2 YYREEE come from the germline V gene (reference sequence). CDR3 length: 14 residues. CDR3 protein: CASSRGQSSSEQYF. CDR3 DNA sequence: TGTGCCAGCAGCCGTGGACAGTCCTCCTCTGAGCAGTACTTC. The whole variable domain, filled in from reference TRBV5-4 and TRBJ2-7, reads ETGVTQSPTHLIKTRGQQVTLRCSSQSGHNTVSWYQQALGQGPQFIFQYYREEENGRGNFPPRFSGLQFPNYSSELNVNALELDDSALYLCASSRGQSSSEQYFGPGTRLTVT.

The rearrangement links TRBV5-3 to TRBJ2-7, with TRBD2 identical over 10 bases. TRBV5-3 is an ORF, and what it does is uncertain. V was pared by 0 bases and J by 5 bases, with 5 bases of the junction left unmatched. CDR3 size: 15 residues. The CDR3 protein is CARSLVGLAIHEQYF. The CDR3 DNA is TGTGCCAGAAGCTTGGTGGGACTAGCGATCCACGAGCAGTACTTC.

The chain carries TRBV2 and TRBJ1-2, with TRBD1 matching 8 bases. The CDR3 runs 14 residues. V dropped 6 bases and J dropped 1; count of bases not matched to a gene: 4. CDR1 and CDR2 (germline): SNHLY, FYNNEI. CDR3 sequence (DNA): TGTGCCAGCAGGGCTACAGGGGGTAACTATGGCTACACCTTC. Its protein product is CASRATGGNYGYTF.

The CDR3 DNA reads TGTGCCAGCAGTTCCCCGCGGAGGGGTCAGCCCCAGCATTTT. This translates into CASSSPRRGQPQHF. This chain uses TRBV28 with TRBJ1-5, with a tentative D call TRBD1 (5 bases). From germline, CDR1 is MDHEN and CDR2 SYDVKM. Trimming removed 4 bases from V and 6 bases from J, with 13 bases in between. There are 14 residues in the CDR3.

The chain employs TRBV6-5 and TRBJ1-4; 7 nucleotides agree with TRBD1. Germline CDR1 MNHEY, CDR2 SVGAGI. Germline trimming cut 5 bases from V and 3 bases from J; bases unmatched to any gene: 6. The CDR3 consists of 15 residues. The CDR3 is CASSRQGVANEKLFF. Here the CDR3 DNA reads TGTGCCAGCAGTAGACAGGGAGTTGCTAATGAAAAACTGTTTTTT.

This chain connects TRBV18 to TRBJ1-3; possible D gene TRBD1, 5 bases. This CDR3 contains 15 residues. The germline V gene encodes CDR1 KGHSH and CDR2 LQKENI. Trimming cost V 3 bases and J 0 bases, with 9 bases left between them. CDR3 in amino acids: CASSPTALSGNTIYF. CDR3 nucleotide sequence: TGTGCCAGCTCACCGACAGCTCTCTCTGGAAACACCATATATTTT. The full variable domain, with the rest looked up from reference TRBV18 and TRBJ1-3, is NAGVMQNPRHLVRRRGQEARLRCSPMKGHSHVYWYRQLPEEGLKFMVYLQKENIIDESGMPKERFSAEFPKEGPSILRIQQVVRGDSAAYFCASSPTALSGNTIYFGEGSWLTVV.

The CDR3 spells CASSSITASMNTEAFF. The CDR3 region has the DNA TGTGCCAGCAGCTCTATAACTGCCTCCATGAACACTGAAGCTTTCTTT. V usage is TRBV7-8 and J usage is TRBJ1-1; no reliable D call. CDR3 length: 16 amino acids. Germline loops: CDR1 SGHVS, CDR2 FQNEAQ. Deletions cut 4 bases from V and 0 bases from J, with 15 bases between.

The chain joins TRBV28 to TRBJ2-3; 13 bases fit TRBD2. The V gene's germline CDR1 is MDHEN and CDR2 SYDVKM. The length of the CDR3 is 18 residues. Unmatched junction bases numbered 12, after V lost 6 bases and J lost 3 bases. The CDR3 sequence is CASRRLAGGSLVTDTQYF. The DNA of the CDR3 is TGTGCCAGCAGAAGACTAGCGGGAGGTTCGTTGGTGACAGATACGCAGTATTTT.

V and J are TRBV7-8 and TRBJ2-1; 15 nucleotides line up with TRBD2. CDR3 length: 19 amino acids. CDR1 and CDR2 (germline): SGHVS, FQNEAQ. V lost 5 bases to trimming and J lost 7 bases; unmatched junction nucleotides: 15. The CDR3 nucleotides read TGTGCCAGCAGCCCCGGACTAGCGGGAGGGGGAAGGGCCATAAATGAGCAGTTCTTC. Translating it yields CASSPGLAGGGRAINEQFF.

This chain uses TRBV29-1 with TRBJ2-1; no definite D call. The germline CDR1 and CDR2 sequences are SQVTM and ANQGSEA. CDR3 length equals 11 residues. With 5 bases removed from V and 3 bases from J, the gap between germline ends came to 5 bases. CDR3 DNA sequence: TGCAGCGTTTACTACTACAATGAGCAGTTCTTC. This encodes CSVYYYNEQFF.

The chain is built from TRBV5-1 and TRBJ2-7; 9 bases align to TRBD2. The J segment lost 5 bases and the V segment lost 5 bases, leaving 8 bases of the junction unmatched. Per the germline V gene, CDR1 is SGHRS and CDR2 is YFSETQ. This CDR3 spans 14 amino acids. The CDR3 here is CASRGSGSLHEQYF. The CDR3 bases are TGCGCCAGCAGGGGTAGCGGGAGCCTCCACGAGCAGTACTTC.

The V gene is TRBV7-7, the J gene TRBJ2-2; 12 nucleotides match TRBD1. The CDR3 is made up of 21 amino acids. Germline V gene sequence: CDR1 SSHAT, CDR2 FNYEAQ (reference sequence). The CDR3 bases are TGTGCTAGCCTACGGGAGGGCCGGGACAGGGGGCGCTTACTACTCCACGGGGAGCTGTTTTTT. Translated, it gives CASLREGRDRGRLLLHGELFF.

V usage is TRBV7-3 and J usage is TRBJ2-2, with D tentatively TRBD1 (6 bases). CDR1 is SGHTA, CDR2 FQGTGA, per germline. The CDR3 consists of 19 residues. Trimming removed 2 bases from V and 1 base from J, with 20 bases in between. In DNA form, the CDR3 reads TGTGCCAGCAGCTTAGGGCTAGGGGCAGGGGCCAAGAACACCGGGGAGCTGTTTTTT. It yields the protein CASSLGLGAGAKNTGELFF.

This chain connects TRBV7-2 to TRBJ2-6; 10 bases fit TRBD2. The CDR3 extends over 18 amino acids. Unmatched junction bases numbered 8, after V lost 2 bases and J lost 4 bases. CDR1 SGHTA and CDR2 FQGNSA come from the germline V gene. The CDR3 spells CASSLRPSGSSGANVLTF. The CDR3 bases are TGTGCCAGCAGCTTACGCCCTAGCGGGAGTTCCGGGGCCAACGTCCTGACTTTC.

The V and J genes are TRBV7-9 and TRBJ1-3; unclear D gene. V was pared by 2 bases and J by 0 bases, with 8 bases between. CDR3 size: 15 residues. Looked up from germline, CDR1 is SEHNR and CDR2 is FQNEAQ (reference sequence). This CDR3 reads CASSLRRDSGNTIYF. The CDR3 DNA sequence: TGTGCCAGCAGCTTACGGAGAGACTCTGGAAACACCATATATTTT.